What follows are 7 T cell receptor beta chains derived from one specimen sequenced in a study of shared T cell receptors in the human thymus. Measured with immunoSEQ multiplex PCR; TCRdb has only the in-frame clones, and not every one. The sample consists of roughly 660,000 clones, roughly 88% of them appearing once. In addition, the sample was reused for a study of human thymus T cells.

Sequenced input: thymocytes. The receptor set was obtained from a boy under three years old with a congenital heart defect.

The chain recombines TRBV2 with TRBJ1-4; D is ambiguous. This CDR3 is 11 amino acids long. Germline V lookup: CDR1 SNHLY, CDR2 FYNNEI. In DNA form, the CDR3 reads TGTGCTTGCACGGGTGGGGAAAAACTGTTTTTT. Residues: CACTGGEKLFF.

The genes are TRBV30 and TRBJ1-2; D ambiguous. Per germline, CDR1 GTSNPN and CDR2 SVGIG (reference sequence). The CDR3 spans 16 residues. V was cut by 0 bases and J by 4 bases, with 18 bases left in between. The CDR3 loop reads CAWSVVGSTFSYGYTF. The CDR3, as DNA: TGTGCCTGGAGTGTAGTGGGCAGCACCTTTTCCTATGGCTACACCTTC.

This clone was counted between two and nine times. This sequence joins TRBV7-9 and TRBJ2-3; D might be TRBD2 (5 bases). This CDR3 region has 15 residues. Per germline, CDR1 SEHNR and CDR2 FQNEAQ (reference sequence). Trimming took off 5 bases at V and 0 bases at J, with 12 bases between the two ends. Here the CDR3 DNA reads TGTGCCAGCAGCATACCAGCGGCTAGCACAGATACGCAGTATTTT. This sequence encodes CASSIPAASTDTQYF. The complete variable domain, with remaining parts taken from reference TRBV7-9 and TRBJ2-3, reads DTGVSQNPRHKITKRGQNVTFRCDPISEHNRLYWYRQTLGQGPEFLTYFQNEAQLEKSRLLSDRFSAERPKGSFSTLEIQRTEQGDSAMYLCASSIPAASTDTQYFGPGTRLTVL.

The chain uses TRBV5-6 and TRBJ1-2, with 7 bases identical to TRBD1. This CDR3 is 13 amino acids long. Germline trimming cut 8 bases from V and 0 bases from J; bases unmatched to any gene: 4. Germline V CDR1 and CDR2: SGHDT, YYEEEE. In DNA form, the CDR3 reads TGTGCCAGTAGAGGGGGCCCTAACTATGGCTACACCTTC. This codes for CASRGGPNYGYTF.

This clone came up a few times. The chain combines TRBV7-9 with TRBJ2-3, with D perhaps TRBD2 (6 bases). The CDR3 length is 18 residues. Deletions cut 5 bases from V and 1 base from J, with 22 bases between. Germline loops: CDR1 SEHNR, CDR2 FQNEAQ (reference sequence). The CDR3 nucleotides are TGTGCCAGCAGCCTCCATATGTTGTCTAGCGCCCGCACAGATACGCAGTATTTT. Its protein product is CASSLHMLSSARTDTQYF.

The chain combines TRBV29-1 with TRBJ2-3; 8 bases line up with TRBD2. The germline V gene has CDR1 SQVTM and CDR2 ANQGSEA. V shed 7 bases, J shed 4 bases, and the junction held 10 bases outside the gene matches. The CDR3 covers 14 residues. The DNA for the CDR3 is TGCAGCGAGGGGACTAGATCCACCCCAGATACGCAGTATTTT. This translates into CSEGTRSTPDTQYF.

This clone was counted once. This chain uses TRBV9 with TRBJ2-3; D not certain. CDR1 and CDR2 (germline): SGDLS, YYNGEE. Trimming shortened V by 0 bases and J by 5 bases, and 19 bases separated the two germline ends. CDR3 size: 17 residues. The CDR3: CASSVGTIPSDLDTQYF. In DNA form, the CDR3 reads TGTGCCAGCAGCGTAGGTACTATTCCCTCAGATTTAGATACGCAGTATTTT.